The 31 T cell receptor beta chains below all came from one sample that was sequenced in a study of metastatic and nonmetastatic thyroid tumors. TCRdb re-called clones from the PCR reads using MiXCR. Of about 25,000 clones detected, 10% to 15% appear once; the ten largest clones hold 17%. Among the patients, none had received any treatment before thyroid surgery. The sample was blood. These receptor sequences come from a female donor with papillary thyroid cancer or a benign thyroid nodule (not recorded which). Some clones in this sample may be carry-over from other donors' samples.

This clone showed up many times. This rearrangement joins TRBV6-2 or TRBV6-3 to TRBJ2-5, with TRBD2 identical over 8 bases. Trimming removed 2 bases from V and 9 bases from J; junction bases left unmatched: 8. This CDR3 spans 14 amino acids. CDR1 and CDR2 (germline): MNHEY, SVGEGT. CDR3 in DNA: TGTGCCAGCAGTTACGGACTAGCCGGGGGGTCCCAGTACTTC. It specifies CASSYGLAGGSQYF.

This clone was counted ten times or more. The chain combines TRBV6-2 or TRBV6-3 with TRBJ2-7, with TRBD2 identical over 7 bases. Germline V gene sequence: CDR1 MNHEY, CDR2 SVGEGT. The V segment lost 6 bases and the J segment 4 bases; nucleotides outside the gene matches: 12. The CDR3 covers 15 residues. The CDR3 region is CASRFSGNPYYEQYF. DNA of the CDR3: TGTGCCAGCAGGTTCAGCGGGAATCCCTATTACGAGCAGTACTTC.

The genes are TRBV11-3 and TRBJ2-3; D is unclear. V lost 5 bases, J lost 2 bases, and 11 bases lay in between. This CDR3 contains 14 residues. Germline V gene sequence: CDR1 SGHNT, CDR2 YENEEA. CDR3 in DNA: TGTGCCAGCAGCCTTGACGGCCCCACAGATACGCAGTATTTT. Amino acids: CASSLDGPTDTQYF.

By its share, this clone is medium-sized. The J gene is TRBJ2-1, the V gene TRBV24-1; 10 bases are shared with TRBD1. J gave up 4 bases and V 5 bases, and 4 bases lay outside the gene matches. This CDR3 region has 15 residues. From germline, CDR1 is KGHDR and CDR2 SFDVKD. CDR3 amino acids: CATSGDRGRYNEQFF. The CDR3 DNA is TGTGCCACCAGTGGTGACAGGGGGCGTTACAATGAGCAGTTCTTC.

This clone is termed medium-sized (0.01 to 0.1%). The chain carries TRBV4-1 and TRBJ2-3; no firm D call. V lost 0 bases, J lost 0 bases, and 7 bases lay in between. This CDR3 is built from 15 residues. Germline loops: CDR1 MGHRA, CDR2 YSYEKL. The CDR3 nucleotides are TGCGCCAGCAGCCAAGATCGGCTTAGCACAGATACGCAGTATTTT. This sequence encodes CASSQDRLSTDTQYF.

Many counts were recorded for this clone. The chain carries TRBV20-1 and TRBJ2-3, with 9 bases that match TRBD2. J gave up 4 bases and V 1 base, and 6 bases lay outside the gene matches. The CDR3 is 15 amino acids. CDR1 is DFQATT and CDR2 is SNEGSKA in the germline V gene (reference sequence). The CDR3 is CSARVAGLASDTQYF. The CDR3 DNA is TGCAGTGCTAGAGTCGCGGGACTAGCTTCAGATACGCAGTATTTT.

In its sample, this clone was seen many times. This sequence joins TRBV6-1 and TRBJ1-2; D remains ambiguous. The CDR3 contains 12 residues. V lost 4 bases and J 1 base, leaving 4 bases between the germline ends. Germline V gene lookup returns CDR1 MNHNS and CDR2 SASEGT. DNA for the CDR3: TGTGCCAGCAGTGGTTATAACTATGGCTACACCTTC. This gives the protein CASSGYNYGYTF.

This clone was seen many times. The chain recombines TRBV3-1 with TRBJ2-5; unclear D gene. This CDR3 spans 13 amino acids. Trimming removed 6 bases at V and 5 bases at J, with 13 bases between. Germline loops: CDR1 LGHDT, CDR2 YNNKEL (reference sequence). The CDR3 region is CASRPVPGETQYF. The CDR3 DNA reads as TGTGCCAGCAGGCCCGTCCCCGGGGAGACCCAGTACTTC.

This clone was counted at least ten times. The V call is TRBV7-9, the J call TRBJ1-5, with D perhaps matching TRBD1 (5 bases). The V end was cut by 5 bases, the J end by 1 base, with 6 bases between. Per the germline V gene, CDR1 is SEHNR and CDR2 is FQNEAQ (reference sequence). The CDR3 runs 13 residues. CDR3 loop: CASSRDSNQPQHF. For the CDR3, the DNA is TGTGCCAGCAGCCGGGACAGCAATCAGCCCCAGCATTTT.

This chain uses TRBV28 with TRBJ1-1; tentatively, D is TRBD1 (6 bases). In germline, CDR1 is MDHEN, CDR2 SYDVKM. The length of the CDR3 is 15 residues. V lost 5 bases and J lost 11, with 24 bases in between. The CDR3: CASSQLARGAAVAFF. CDR3 DNA sequence: TGTGCCAGCAGTCAACTCGCAAGGGGGGCAGCAGTTGCTTTCTTT.

The gene calls are TRBV20-1 and TRBJ2-3; the match to TRBD1 covers 7 bases. Germline lookup yields CDR1 DFQATT and CDR2 SNEGSKA (reference sequence). The CDR3 sequence is 14 residues long. Trimming at V came to 5 bases and at J to 5 bases, leaving 10 bases not matched to a gene. The CDR3 loop is CSARRQGRGDTQYF. The CDR3 bases are TGCAGTGCTCGTCGACAGGGCAGGGGAGATACGCAGTATTTT.

In its sample, this clone ranks as medium-sized (0.01 to 0.1%). This sequence joins TRBV2 and TRBJ2-3, with 7 bases fitting TRBD2. The V gene's germline CDR1 is SNHLY and CDR2 FYNNEI. V was pared by 3 bases and J by 5 bases, with 8 bases of the junction left unmatched. The CDR3 runs 15 residues. DNA for the CDR3: TGTGCCAGCAGTGATTCAGCGGGAAGTCGAGATACGCAGTATTTT. It specifies CASSDSAGSRDTQYF.

This clone is deemed medium-sized. This chain joins TRBV6-5 and TRBJ2-3, with D perhaps matching TRBD2 (5 bases). V shed 2 bases and J shed 4 bases, with 7 bases lying between them. The CDR3 runs 13 residues. CDR1 MNHEY and CDR2 SVGAGI come from the germline V gene. The CDR3 nucleotides are TGTGCCAGCAGTTACGCGAGGGCAGATACGCAGTATTTT. This gives the protein CASSYARADTQYF.

This clone occurred a few times. The J gene is TRBJ2-2, the V gene TRBV6-5, with D tentatively TRBD1 or TRBD2 (6 bases each). Trimming shortened V by 2 bases and J by 1 base, and 11 bases separated the two germline ends. The CDR3 has 16 residues. CDR1 and CDR2 from the germline V gene are MNHEY and SVGAGI. In nucleotides, the CDR3 is TGTGCCAGCAGTTACGAGGGGGGCCAGAACACCGGGGAGCTGTTTTTT. Translated, it gives CASSYEGGQNTGELFF.

In its sample, this clone was seen many times. The chain carries TRBV20-1 and TRBJ2-1; 10 positions agree with TRBD2. The CDR3 covers 16 residues. In germline, CDR1 is DFQATT, CDR2 SNEGSKA (reference sequence). The junction had 9 bases not matched to a gene; V was cut back by 4 bases and J by 3 bases. In DNA, the CDR3 is TGCAGTGCTAACCCGCAAATAGCGGGAGGCTACAATGAGCAGTTCTTC. Protein sequence: CSANPQIAGGYNEQFF.

This clone was recorded many times. The chain uses TRBV2 and TRBJ2-1; the D gene is possibly TRBD2 (5 bases). This CDR3 has 15 residues. Germline assignment: CDR1 SNHLY and CDR2 FYNNEI. V lost 3 bases and J 0 bases, leaving 9 bases between the germline ends. The CDR3 sequence: CASSDGESSYNEQFF. In nucleotides, the CDR3 is TGTGCCAGCAGTGACGGGGAAAGCTCCTACAATGAGCAGTTCTTC.

V is TRBV6-2 or TRBV6-3 and J is TRBJ1-5, with D uncertain. The V end was cut by 6 bases, the J end by 6 bases, with 15 bases between. This CDR3 comprises 14 residues. Germline values: CDR1 MNHEY, CDR2 SVGEGT. The CDR3 nucleotides read TGTGCCAGCAGGTCGTGTGGTGGTGGTCAGCCCCAGCATTTT. Protein sequence: CASRSCGGGQPQHF.

This clone appeared a few times. Given a much more abundant clone one base away, this may be a read error. Other DNA sequences in the sample encode the same CDR3. The rearrangement uses TRBV7-9 and TRBJ2-7; a possible D gene is TRBD2 (5 bases). In germline, CDR1 is SEHNR, CDR2 FQNEAQ (reference sequence). CDR3 length equals 14 residues. V was cut by 5 bases and J by 3 bases, with 14 bases left in between. The CDR3 reads CASSLTGILYEQYF. CDR3 in DNA: TGTGCCAGCAGCCTCACGGGGATTCTCTACGAGCAGTACTTC.

This clone has at least ten counts. The gene calls are TRBV13 and TRBJ2-3; D is undetermined. This CDR3 has 14 residues. CDR1 and CDR2 from the germline V gene are PRHDT and FYEKMQ (reference sequence). The V end lost 6 bases, the J end lost 6 bases, and 16 bases lay between the germline ends. CDR3 nucleotides: TGTGCCAGCAGTTTTCCTAAGCCCACCGATACGCAGTATTTT. Protein product: CASSFPKPTDTQYF. The whole variable domain, remainder taken from reference TRBV13 and TRBJ2-3, is AAGVIQSPRHLIKEKRETATLKCYPIPRHDTVYWYQQGPGQDPQFLISFYEKMQSDKGSIPDRFSAQQFSDYHSELNMSSLELGDSALYFCASSFPKPTDTQYFGPGTRLTVL.

This clone came up many times. An end of the junction differs from the germline gene, which may be a read error. The V call is TRBV10-3, the J call TRBJ2-1; D not resolved. CDR3 length equals 9 residues. CDR1 ENHRY and CDR2 SYGVKD come from the germline V gene. The CDR3 sequence is CAISEPRVF. The CDR3 region has the DNA TGTGCCATCAGTGAGCCCCGCGTCTTC.

This clone was counted between two and nine times. This likely comes from a read error, as the CDR3 has no conserved phenylalanine or tryptophan at its end. The chain uses TRBV19 and TRBJ2-2; D call uncertain. Germline V gene sequence: CDR1 LNHDA, CDR2 SQIVND (reference sequence). The CDR3 extends over 11 amino acids. The CDR3 loop reads CAISIPGELFL. The DNA of the CDR3 is TGTGCCATTAGTATCCCCGGGGAGCTGTTTCTT.

This clone showed up many times. This chain uses TRBV6-1 with TRBJ1-1, with unresolved D. Trimming cost V 5 bases and J 4 bases, with 20 bases left between them. The CDR3 consists of 16 residues. In germline, CDR1 is MNHNS, CDR2 SASEGT. The CDR3 nucleotides are TGTGCCAGCAGTTCCCCGATGGCAGCGCGGGGCACTGAAGCTTTCTTT. Translation: CASSSPMAARGTEAFF.

This clone has ten or more counts. This may come from a read error, since a much larger clone is one base off. Other DNA variants within this sample encode the same CDR3. This chain connects TRBV5-1 to TRBJ2-7, with D perhaps being TRBD1 or TRBD2 (5 bases each). CDR3 size: 14 residues. The germline V gene encodes CDR1 SGHRS and CDR2 YFSETQ. CDR3 nucleotide sequence: TGCGCCAGCAGCCTGGACACGGGCGGGTACGAGCAGTATTTC. Protein product: CASSLDTGGYEQYF. Using reference TRBV5-1 and TRBJ2-7 for the parts outside the CDR3, the full variable domain is KAGVTQTPRYLIKTRGQQVTLSCSPISGHRSVSWYQQTPGQGLQFLFEYFSETQRNKGNFPGRFSGRQFSNSRSEMNVSTLELGDSALYLCASSLDTGGYEQYFGPGTRLTVT.

This clone has ten or more counts. This may stem from a read error, because a much larger clone lies one nucleotide away. The sample holds other DNA sequences that translate to the same CDR3. This CDR3 is CASSSGQNLYEQYF. The CDR3 nucleotides read TGTGCCAGCAGTTCGGGGCAGAACCTCTACGAGCAGTACTTC. The chain combines TRBV6-1 with TRBJ2-7; perhaps D is TRBD1 or TRBD2 (5 bases each). CDR1 and CDR2 from the germline V gene are MNHNS and SASEGT. This CDR3 contains 14 residues. The ends were cut back, 5 bases at V and 3 bases at J, with 14 bases in the middle.

This clone was observed many times. The chain joins TRBV24-1 to TRBJ2-6, with 7 bases matching TRBD2. The CDR3 covers 16 residues. V shed 3 bases, J shed 2 bases, and the junction held 3 bases outside the gene matches. Germline V gene sequence: CDR1 KGHDR, CDR2 SFDVKD. CDR3 nucleotide sequence: TGTGCCACCAGTGATCCCAGCGGGACTGGGGCCAACGTCCTGACTTTC. Translation: CATSDPSGTGANVLTF.

This clone has a count of ten or more. The chain carries TRBV20-1 and TRBJ1-5, with TRBD1 as a possible D gene (6 bases). V was trimmed by 5 bases and J by 3 bases, leaving 11 bases between them. Germline lookup yields CDR1 DFQATT and CDR2 SNEGSKA (reference sequence). The CDR3 totals 13 residues. The CDR3 loop reads CSALDSLNQPQHF. The DNA for the CDR3 is TGCAGTGCTCTGGACAGCCTCAATCAGCCCCAGCATTTT.

This clone has just one count. The J gene is TRBJ2-2, the V gene TRBV18; D uncertain. Germline V lookup: CDR1 KGHSH, CDR2 LQKENI. V lost 2 bases and J lost 4, with 14 bases in between. This CDR3 spans 16 amino acids. In DNA, the CDR3 is TGTGCCAGCTCACCAGGGTTGAGCGCCATCACCGGGGAGCTGTTTTTT. Amino acids: CASSPGLSAITGELFF.

This clone has ten or more counts. The gene calls are TRBV12-3 or TRBV12-4 and TRBJ2-2; 9 nucleotides agree with TRBD2. There are 18 residues in the CDR3. After removal of 3 bases from V and 6 bases from J, the junction contained 14 bases not matched to a gene. The CDR3 region has the DNA TGTGCCAGCAGTTTCGACACTTCTAGCGGGACGCCCCCCGGGGAGCTGTTTTTT. As protein: CASSFDTSSGTPPGELFF.

This clone was observed many times. The J gene is TRBJ2-2, the V gene TRBV7-3, with a tentative D call TRBD1 (6 bases). The V end was cut by 5 bases, the J end by 9 bases, with 10 bases between. Germline-derived CDR1 and CDR2 are SGHTA and FQGTGA. This CDR3 has 12 amino acids. CDR3 bases: TGTGCCAGCAGCGCCCAGGGGCGGGAGCTGTTTTTT. It specifies CASSAQGRELFF.

This clone was seen ten or more times. The CDR3 reads CSAPPSGSWNGYTF. CDR3 bases: TGCAGTGCTCCGCCCTCAGGGAGTTGGAATGGCTACACCTTC. The rearrangement uses TRBV20-1 and TRBJ1-2; D perhaps matches TRBD1 (5 bases). CDR3 length: 14 residues. V lost 5 bases, J lost 6 bases, and 19 bases lay in between. Germline V lookup: CDR1 DFQATT, CDR2 SNEGSKA (reference sequence).

This chain links TRBV7-3 with TRBJ1-2; D is perhaps TRBD1 (6 bases). Per germline, CDR1 SGHTA and CDR2 FQGTGA. V gave up 5 bases and J gave up 9 bases, with 16 bases separating them. This CDR3 has 13 residues. The CDR3 nucleotides are TGTGCCAGCAGCACCCCAGGGGTGGATTGCTACACCTTC. Residues: CASSTPGVDCYTF.